This T cell receptor beta chain was sequenced during a study of early stage breast cancer tumors (dated 2017 in TCRdb). Regarding the research as a whole: Of the approximately 15 invasive breast tumors, 12 to 13 were found to be estrogen receptor-positive, progesterone receptor-positive and HER2-negative. About 70% of the 12 ER+/PR+/HER2- tumors were invasive ductal carcinomas, while the other four were invasive lobular carcinomas. On average, each sample had 8 to 10-fold read coverage. Across all samples, a few million templates representing approximately 1.2 million unique clonotypes were detected.

The study profiled bulk TCR beta-chain repertoires in matched peripheral blood, tumor and adjacent normal breast tissue taken from approximately 16 patients with early-stage breast cancer. Before surgery, roughly 4.5-11 mL of whole blood was collected into EDTA tubes and then processed within 2 hours. Peripheral blood mononuclear cells were isolated by Ficoll-Paque centrifugation in SepMate-50 tubes. For storage in liquid nitrogen, PBMCs were cryopreserved as aliquots of roughly 2 to 4 million cells in around 90% FBS with 10% DMSO. The Qiagen AllPrep DNA/RNA Mini kit was used for genomic DNA extraction. Each sample was amplified in two independent genomic DNA replicates, using approximately 0.5 ug for blood and around 1.5 ug for tumor or normal breast. Following the manufacturer's instructions, the ImmunoSeq Intro kit was used to carry out TCRB sequencing on genomic DNA. The multiplex PCR ran for around 30 cycles using proprietary primers and spike-in control sequences for absolute quantification. Single-end 150-bp reads were used to sequence an 87-bp fragment covering the CDR3 and the flanking V and J genes. Seven samples, with two replicates for each sample, were multiplexed per lane of an Illumina MiSeq using version 3.0 chemistry. Under the source paper's analysis protocol: Raw data were processed by the vendor's proprietary pipeline, with both replicates merged into one result per sample. A clonotype was defined as productive rearrangements that share the same V-gene family, CDR3 amino acid sequence and J-gene segment. Clonality was computed as 1 minus the normalized Shannon entropy (Pielou evenness) of TCRB abundances. To estimate T cell density, the total number of templates was divided by the input cell count, which was inferred from how much DNA went in. Total repertoire diversity and clonality were estimated with Recon using default parameters. A clonotype counted as tumor-enriched if its abundance in tumor exceeded 0.1% and was at least 32-fold higher than its abundance in normal breast. The table comes from immuneACCESS by way of TCRdb, which keeps in-frame sequences with V and J called. Part of the clones is missing from these tables; in studies checked, under half for an unresolved V gene and the rest for unknown reasons. V, J and clone size are those of that table, while D and trimming were read from the DNA. The sample includes tens of thousands of clones, with around 85% observed a single time. 3% to 4.5% of the sample is taken by the ten largest.

Results the study describes overall, beyond this receptor: Repertoires from blood resembled normal breast more closely than tumor, and using blood as a reference for each tissue separated tumor from normal in most of the 16 patients. Because the cohort was small, analysis by tumor subtype was not possible. Sequencing bulk genomic DNA from unsorted cells could not capture chain pairing or functional markers like CD4, CD8 and FOXP3. Enriched TCRB sequences shared across patients were mostly commonly generated sequences, unlikely to play an important role in the tumor microenvironment. Tumors showed about 2.4-fold higher T cell density and higher clonality than adjacent normal breast tissue.

This clone was counted once. It has no known antigen specificity. No much larger clonotype is one base removed from it; base qualities were not supplied. V loses 3 bases, J loses 3 bases, and the germline ends lie 11 bases apart. Taken from the germline V gene, the CDR1 and CDR2 loops are KGHSH and LQKENI. The CDR3 has 15 amino acids, counting the end cysteine and phenylalanine. Just CDR3 DNA is preserved here, 45 bases in frame from base 1. Rearrangement joined TRBV18 to TRBJ2-2; the D gene is perhaps TRBD2, on 5 matching bases. Specimen: blood. The receptor was derived from a person aged 55 to 75 with breast cancer. The DNA is as follows: TGTGCCAGCTCACCGACGGACTCCTACACCGGGGAGCTGTTTTTT. This encodes CASSPTDSYTGELFF.